This entry is about one TCR beta chain. Its antigen is unknown. This sample stems from a study of cytomegalovirus exposure and HLA in healthy donors. Whole-study context: Within an early data release were about 85 million unique TCRs drawn from HLA-typed donors.

Both 60 Vbeta primers and 13 Jbeta primers went into the PCR. Using immunoSEQ multiplex PCR, the repertoire was profiled, and TCRdb retains in-frame clones only, with some absent. This sample yields about 120,000 clones, of which approximately 80% are seen a single time; 12% belongs to the top ten. General observations from the study: The study flagged about 150 TCR beta chains as cytomegalovirus-associated.

This CDR3 has 13 amino acids. V lost 2 bases to trimming and J lost 6 bases, with 10 bases between them. Germline CDR1 reads SNHLY; CDR2 reads FYNNEI. This clonotype was obtained from a woman between 40 and 50 years old in good health and CMV-seropositive. The J gene is TRBJ1-2, the V gene TRBV2, with D hard to call. Sequenced: PBMCs. The CDR3 DNA reads as TGTGCCAGCAGTGAAAGCGGTGGGAATGGCTACACCTTC. As protein: CASSESGGNGYTF.